Below, 23 T cell receptor beta chains from the same sample are listed, as sequenced in a study of response to subunit inactivated influenza vaccine. TCRdb re-derived calls from the RT-PCR reads in MiXCR, one entry per CDR3 protein. This sample carries 500,000 to 600,000 distinct CDR3 sequences, 10% to 15% of them seen once, and the ten largest clones take 13%. The sequencing here drew on PBMCs from blood, taken 35 to 45 days after vaccination. The source is a man aged 45-65 years who received an inactivated influenza vaccine.

A remark on this clonotype: One end of the junction varies from germline; a read error may be responsible. J is TRBJ2-7 and V is TRBV10-3; 8 bases are a match to TRBD2. Germline assignment: CDR1 ENHRY and CDR2 SYGVKD. The CDR3 spans 15 residues. CDR3: CAISESWTSIYEQYF. In DNA, the CDR3 is TGTGCCATCAGTGAGTCTTGGACTAGCATCTACGAGCAGTATTTC.

The chain is built from TRBV24-1 and TRBJ2-1, with TRBD2 matching 11 bases. This CDR3 is 16 amino acids long. Per the germline V gene, CDR1 is KGHDR and CDR2 is SFDVKD. The trim removed 6 bases at V and 7 bases at J, leaving 10 bases unmatched. The CDR3 here is CATSSLAGGPWNEQFF. The CDR3 bases are TGTGCCACCAGTTCTTTAGCGGGAGGGCCGTGGAATGAGCAGTTCTTC.

The V and J genes are TRBV6-1 and TRBJ2-2; D is uncertain. CDR3 size: 15 residues. Per the germline V gene, CDR1 is MNHNS and CDR2 is SASEGT. Trimming took off 8 bases at V and 0 bases at J, with 13 bases between the two ends. The CDR3 is CASAGRISNTGELFF. The CDR3 nucleotides read TGTGCCAGCGCCGGCAGAATATCGAACACCGGGGAGCTGTTTTTT.

The J gene is TRBJ1-1, the V gene TRBV9, with 8 positions matching TRBD1. V trimming: 3 bases; J trimming: 0 bases; junction bases outside the gene matches: 4. The CDR3 is made up of 15 amino acids. Germline CDR1 reads SGDLS; CDR2 reads YYNGEE. The CDR3 bases are TGTGCCAGCAGCGCTCTACAGGGGGTGAACACTGAAGCTTTCTTT. Amino acids: CASSALQGVNTEAFF.

This clonotype was seen a few times. J is TRBJ1-2 and V is TRBV6-1; D is ambiguous. This CDR3 contains 13 residues. Trimming took 8 bases from V and 0 from J, leaving 10 bases between them. Per the germline V gene, CDR1 is MNHNS and CDR2 is SASEGT. The CDR3 region is CASGTRPNYGYTF. In DNA, the CDR3 is TGTGCCAGCGGAACGCGGCCTAACTATGGCTACACCTTC.

This clonotype was observed many times. The chain has TRBV5-1 and TRBJ2-7; D ambiguous. Germline V lookup: CDR1 SGHRS, CDR2 YFSETQ. V was pared by 0 bases and J by 3 bases, with 10 bases between. The CDR3 totals 14 residues. The CDR3 coding sequence is TGCGCCAGCAGCTTGGACTACAGCTACTACGAGCAGTACTTC. It translates to CASSLDYSYYEQYF.

This clonotype has more than one count but fewer than ten. The chain is built from TRBV10-3 and TRBJ1-4; a possible D gene is TRBD1 (5 bases). V was shortened by 4 bases and J by 6 bases, with 6 bases between the two germline ends. CDR3 length: 12 amino acids. In germline, CDR1 is ENHRY, CDR2 SYGVKD. The CDR3 nucleotides read TGTGCCATCAGTGGGGACGATGAAAAACTGTTTTTT. Translated: CAISGDDEKLFF.

This chain joins TRBV6-1 and TRBJ2-5; TRBD1 is a possible D gene (6 bases). This CDR3 region has 13 residues. The V gene lost 6 bases and the J gene lost 4 bases, with 12 bases spanning the gap. The germline CDR1 and CDR2 sequences are MNHNS and SASEGT. CDR3 sequence: CASRPGTRETQYF. CDR3 nucleotide sequence: TGTGCCAGCAGACCCGGGACACGAGAGACCCAGTACTTC.

The chain carries TRBV12-3 or TRBV12-4 and TRBJ1-1; D not certain. This CDR3 has 14 amino acids. V was trimmed by 2 bases and J by 5 bases, leaving 12 bases between them. CDR3 sequence reads: CASSLNQVSTEAFF. In nucleotides, the CDR3 is TGTGCCAGCAGTTTAAACCAGGTGTCAACTGAAGCTTTCTTT.

The chain joins TRBV6-1 to TRBJ1-5, with 7 bases identical to TRBD1. Germline CDR1 and CDR2: MNHNS and SASEGT. This CDR3 has 14 residues. V gave up 4 bases and J gave up 5 bases; unmatched junction bases: 5. This chain's CDR3 is CASSATGLDQPQHF. CDR3 DNA: TGTGCCAGCAGTGCGACAGGGTTGGATCAGCCCCAGCATTTT.

This clonotype has just a few counts. It may be a read error: a sequence one base away is much more abundant. The V gene is TRBV6-1, the J gene TRBJ2-3; D unresolved. The CDR3 is 12 residues long. Per the germline V gene, CDR1 is MNHNS and CDR2 is SASEGT. The germline V and J ends were trimmed by 6 bases and 0 bases, with 4 bases remaining between them. The CDR3 nucleotides are TGTGCCAGCAGGCATAGCACAGATACGCAGTATTTT. It specifies CASRHSTDTQYF.

The chain combines TRBV4-3 with TRBJ1-1, with no clear D. The CDR3 contains 14 residues. The germline V and J ends were trimmed by 0 bases and 7 bases, with 12 bases remaining between them. CDR1 LGHNA and CDR2 YSLEER come from the germline V gene. CDR3 protein: CASSQDDKGVEAFF. Written as DNA, the CDR3 is TGCGCCAGCAGCCAAGATGATAAGGGTGTTGAAGCTTTCTTT.

This clonotype was seen repeatedly, ten times or more. This chain links TRBV7-2 with TRBJ2-5; the D gene is possibly TRBD1 (6 bases). V lost 5 bases to trimming and J lost 0 bases, with 10 bases between them. Germline values: CDR1 SGHTA, CDR2 FQGNSA. The CDR3 is 14 amino acids. The CDR3 here is CASSLDRYQETQYF. CDR3 DNA sequence: TGTGCCAGCAGCCTCGACAGGTACCAAGAGACCCAGTACTTC.

The chain links TRBV20-1 to TRBJ2-2, with 8 bases identical to TRBD1. V lost 6 bases, J lost 5 bases, and 8 bases stayed unmatched. The CDR3 is made up of 14 amino acids. Germline assignment: CDR1 DFQATT and CDR2 SNEGSKA (reference sequence). The CDR3 sequence: CSAADRAWTGELFF. CDR3 DNA sequence: TGCAGTGCCGCGGACAGGGCGTGGACCGGGGAGCTGTTTTTT.

The chain uses TRBV24-1 and TRBJ2-2; no firm D call. The CDR3 runs to 13 residues. Trimming pared 1 base from V and 7 bases from J, leaving 6 bases between. Germline CDR1 is KGHDR and CDR2 is SFDVKD. The CDR3 nucleotides read TGTGCCACCAGTGATTTTGGAGACGGGGAGCTGTTTTTT. Translated: CATSDFGDGELFF.

This clonotype was seen repeatedly, ten times or more. The chain recombines TRBV5-1 with TRBJ2-3; 7 bases align to TRBD1. CDR1 is SGHRS and CDR2 is YFSETQ in the germline V gene. The CDR3 is 15 residues long. V trimming: 2 bases; J trimming: 3 bases; junction bases outside the gene matches: 6. CDR3 nucleotides: TGCGCCAGCAGCTTAAGACAGGGTGTTACAGATACGCAGTATTTT. It specifies CASSLRQGVTDTQYF.

The chain employs TRBV7-9 and TRBJ2-3, with TRBD2 as a possible D gene (5 bases). The CDR3 totals 15 residues. The germline V gene has CDR1 SEHNR and CDR2 FQNEAQ (reference sequence). V was trimmed by 4 bases and J by 2 bases, leaving 13 bases between them. The CDR3 DNA reads as TGTGCCAGCAGCTCCCTCCCGGGATCCACAGATACGCAGTATTTT. Protein product: CASSSLPGSTDTQYF.

This clonotype was seen at least ten times. This rearrangement joins TRBV5-5 to TRBJ2-3; no reliable D call. CDR3 length: 15 amino acids. V lost 0 bases, J lost 0 bases, and 8 bases lay in between. Per germline, CDR1 SGHKS and CDR2 YYEKEE (reference sequence). The CDR3 spells CASSLEGFSTDTQYF. In DNA form, the CDR3 reads TGTGCCAGCAGCTTGGAAGGGTTTAGCACAGATACGCAGTATTTT.

V usage is TRBV5-1 and J usage is TRBJ2-3; 7 bases are a match to TRBD1. The CDR3 has 17 amino acids. CDR1 is SGHRS, CDR2 YFSETQ, per germline. V lost 4 bases to trimming and J lost 0 bases; unmatched junction nucleotides: 11. DNA of the CDR3: TGCGCCAGCAGCAGGTCCCGGGACAGTGAAAGCACAGATACGCAGTATTTT. Amino acids: CASSRSRDSESTDTQYF.

This clonotype was seen repeatedly, ten times or more. The J gene is TRBJ2-1, the V gene TRBV9; 7 positions match TRBD2. The V segment lost 0 bases and the J segment 0 bases; nucleotides outside the gene matches: 0. The CDR3 spans 15 residues. Germline CDR1 is SGDLS and CDR2 is YYNGEE. In DNA form, the CDR3 reads TGTGCCAGCAGCGTAGCGGGAGGCTCCTACAATGAGCAGTTCTTC. Its translation: CASSVAGGSYNEQFF.

V usage is TRBV10-3 and J usage is TRBJ1-1; D call uncertain. Germline V gives CDR1 ENHRY, CDR2 SYGVKD. V lost 5 bases, J lost 0 bases, and 7 bases lay in between. CDR3 length equals 13 residues. The CDR3, as DNA: TGTGCCATCAGTAGGACGGTGAACACTGAAGCTTTCTTT. Amino acid sequence: CAISRTVNTEAFF.

The rearrangement joins TRBV7-9 to TRBJ2-1; 12 bases map to TRBD2. The CDR3 spans 17 residues. V lost 0 bases and J lost 1; bases outside the gene matches: 1. Germline CDR1 and CDR2: SEHNR and FQNEAQ (reference sequence). CDR3: CASSLALAGGSYNEQFF. CDR3 bases: TGTGCCAGCAGCTTAGCTCTAGCGGGAGGGTCCTACAATGAGCAGTTCTTC.

V is TRBV20-1 and J is TRBJ1-4; D possibly corresponds to TRBD1 (5 bases). Germline values: CDR1 DFQATT, CDR2 SNEGSKA (reference sequence). Trimming took off 3 bases at V and 6 bases at J, with 11 bases between the two ends. The CDR3 consists of 13 residues. The CDR3 DNA reads as TGCAGTGCTAGTTCTCAGGGCTATGAAAAACTGTTTTTT. It is translated as CSASSQGYEKLFF.